The T cell receptor (beta chain) under discussion was sequenced for a study of T cells in Graves' hyperthyroidism and ophthalmopathy. There were TCR beta CDR3 regions amplified from RNA transcripts. Carried out on the TCR CDR3, a first-round RT-PCR used the HTBI primer set. TCRdb ran MiXCR on the multiplex PCR reads and lists one entry per CDR3 protein. The repertoire holds under 400,000 distinct CDR3 sequences, with 15% to 20% as singletons. The CDR3 contains 15 residues. V was shortened by 6 bases and J by 3 bases, with 18 bases between the two germline ends. What was sequenced was blood. The receptor was isolated from a woman aged 40 to 55 with Graves' ophthalmopathy. The chain recombines TRBV12-3 or TRBV12-4 with TRBJ2-7; TRBD2 might be the D (6 bases). CDR3 nucleotides: TGTGCCAGCAGCTCACCTCCCCGGGGGAACTACGAGCAGTACTTC. It specifies CASSSPPRGNYEQYF.